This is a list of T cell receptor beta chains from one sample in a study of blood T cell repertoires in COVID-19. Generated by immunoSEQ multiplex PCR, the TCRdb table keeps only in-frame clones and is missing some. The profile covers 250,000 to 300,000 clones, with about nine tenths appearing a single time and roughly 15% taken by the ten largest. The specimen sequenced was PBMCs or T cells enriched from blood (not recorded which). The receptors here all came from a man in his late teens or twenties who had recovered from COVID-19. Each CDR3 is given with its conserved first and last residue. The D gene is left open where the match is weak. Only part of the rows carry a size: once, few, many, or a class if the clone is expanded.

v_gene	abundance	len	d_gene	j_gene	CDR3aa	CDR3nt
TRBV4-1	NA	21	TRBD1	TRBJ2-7	CASSQERLAGTGLPSTYEQYF	TGCGCCAGCAGCCAAGAGAGATTGGCTGGGACAGGGTTGCCCTCAACCTACGAGCAGTACTTC
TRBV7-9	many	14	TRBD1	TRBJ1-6	CASSPGTVNSPLHF	TGTGCCAGCAGCCCCGGGACAGTTAATTCACCCCTCCACTTT
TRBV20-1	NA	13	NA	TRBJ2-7	CSASMDNSYEQYF	TGCAGTGCTAGTATGGACAACTCCTACGAGCAGTACTTC
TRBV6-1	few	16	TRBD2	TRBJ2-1	CASSEASGGAYNEQFF	TGTGCCAGCAGTGAAGCGAGCGGGGGGGCCTACAATGAGCAGTTCTTC
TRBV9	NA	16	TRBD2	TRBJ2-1	CASSPQGLADYNEQFF	TGTGCCAGCAGCCCCCAGGGACTAGCGGACTACAATGAGCAGTTCTTC
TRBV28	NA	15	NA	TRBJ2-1	CASSFGSGSYNEQFF	TGTGCCAGCAGTTTCGGGTCGGGATCCTACAATGAGCAGTTCTTC
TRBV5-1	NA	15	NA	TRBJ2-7	CASSPSPALSNEQYF	TGCGCCAGCAGCCCGAGCCCTGCCCTTTCAAACGAGCAGTACTTC
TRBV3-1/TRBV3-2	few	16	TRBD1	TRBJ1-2	CASSQDHTGGFYGYTF	TGTGCCAGCAGCCAAGATCATACAGGGGGTTTCTATGGCTACACCTTC
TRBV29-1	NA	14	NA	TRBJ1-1	CSVGRGQKNTEAFF	TGCAGCGTTGGTCGCGGACAGAAAAACACTGAAGCTTTCTTT
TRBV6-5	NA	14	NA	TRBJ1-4	CASRAGVRSEKLFF	TGTGCCAGCAGGGCGGGGGTGAGGAGTGAAAAACTGTTTTTT
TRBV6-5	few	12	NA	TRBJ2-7	CASSTRGYEQYF	TGTGCCAGCAGTACGAGAGGCTACGAGCAGTACTTC
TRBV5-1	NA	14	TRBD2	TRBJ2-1	CASSLRSSGREQFF	TGCGCCAGCAGCTTGAGAAGCAGCGGGAGGGAGCAGTTCTTC
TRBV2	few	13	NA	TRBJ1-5	CASKLVGNQPQHF	TGTGCCAGCAAACTGGTGGGCAATCAGCCCCAGCATTTT
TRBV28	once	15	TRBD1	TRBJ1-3	CASSWRGLSGNTIYF	TGTGCCAGCAGTTGGAGGGGGCTATCTGGAAACACCATATATTTT
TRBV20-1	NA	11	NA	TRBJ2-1	CSARDLNEQFF	TGCAGTGCTAGAGATCTCAATGAGCAGTTCTTC
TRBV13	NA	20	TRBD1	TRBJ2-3	CASSSIFSTGQGPPRDTQYF	TGTGCCAGCAGCTCGATTTTCTCTACGGGACAGGGACCACCACGAGATACGCAGTATTTT
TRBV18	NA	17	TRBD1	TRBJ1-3	CASSQTGGPHSGNTIYF	TGTGCCAGCTCACAAACAGGGGGCCCGCACTCTGGAAACACCATATATTTT
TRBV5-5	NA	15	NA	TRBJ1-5	CASRRQWDSNQPQHF	TGTGCCAGCAGACGACAGTGGGATAGCAATCAGCCCCAGCATTTT
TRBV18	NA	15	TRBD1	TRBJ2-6	CASSLTGDGANVLTF	TGTGCCAGCTCACTTACAGGGGATGGGGCCAACGTCCTGACTTTC
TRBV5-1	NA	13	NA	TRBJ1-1	CASEGQGGTEAFF	TGCGCCAGCGAAGGCCAGGGTGGAACTGAAGCTTTCTTT
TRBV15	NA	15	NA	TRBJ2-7	CATSSRDSASYEQYF	TGTGCCACCAGCAGCCGGGACTCGGCGTCCTACGAGCAGTACTTC
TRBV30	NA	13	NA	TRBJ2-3	CAWSATTTDTQYF	TGTGCCTGGAGTGCAACTACCACAGATACGCAGTATTTT
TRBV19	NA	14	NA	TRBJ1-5	CASTPGRSNQPQHF	TGTGCCAGTACCCCGGGTAGGAGCAATCAGCCCCAGCATTTT
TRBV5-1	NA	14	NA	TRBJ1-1	CASSFWGENTEAFF	TGCGCCAGCAGCTTCTGGGGAGAGAACACTGAAGCTTTCTTT
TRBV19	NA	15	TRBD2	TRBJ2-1	CASRARGGDKDEQFF	TGTGCCAGTAGGGCGCGGGGGGGCGATAAAGATGAGCAGTTCTTC
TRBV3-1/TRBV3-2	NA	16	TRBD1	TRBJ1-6	CASSPQGALGNSPLHF	TGTGCCAGCAGCCCACAGGGGGCCCTCGGTAATTCACCCCTCCACTTT
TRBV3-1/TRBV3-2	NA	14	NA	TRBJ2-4	CASSQGGAKNIQYF	TGTGCCAGCAGCCAGGGGGGAGCCAAAAACATTCAGTACTTC
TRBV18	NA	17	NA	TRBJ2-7	CASSPLGRAGKTYEQYF	TGTGCCAGCTCACCCCTCGGTCGCGCAGGGAAAACCTACGAGCAGTACTTC
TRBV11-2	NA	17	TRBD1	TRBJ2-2	CASSLGPQGAFTGELFF	TGTGCCAGCAGCTTAGGGCCTCAGGGGGCTTTCACCGGGGAGCTGTTTTTT
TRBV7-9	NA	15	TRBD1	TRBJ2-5	CASRARTGGRETQYF	TGTGCCAGCAGAGCGAGGACAGGGGGCCGGGAGACCCAGTACTTC
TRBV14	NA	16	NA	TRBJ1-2	CASSQDYWAGRDGYTF	TGTGCCAGCAGCCAAGATTATTGGGCGGGTAGGGATGGCTACACCTTC
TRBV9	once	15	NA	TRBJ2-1	CASSAGGTVYNEQFF	TGTGCCAGCAGCGCGGGGGGGACAGTTTACAATGAGCAGTTCTTC
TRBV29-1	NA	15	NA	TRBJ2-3	CSVSQGTSSTDTQYF	TGCAGCGTATCACAGGGTACCTCTAGCACAGATACGCAGTATTTT
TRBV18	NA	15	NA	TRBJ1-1	CASSPAKGRSTEAFF	TGTGCCAGCTCACCAGCGAAGGGGCGAAGCACTGAAGCTTTCTTT
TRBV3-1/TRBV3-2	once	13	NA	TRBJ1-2	CASSQAVNYGYTF	TGTGCCAGCAGCCAAGCAGTAAACTATGGCTACACCTTC
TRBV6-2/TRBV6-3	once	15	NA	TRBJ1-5	CASSTGAYSNQPQHF	TGTGCCAGCAGTACCGGTGCATATAGCAATCAGCCCCAGCATTTT
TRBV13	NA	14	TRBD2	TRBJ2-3	CASKMRGAGDTQYF	TGTGCCAGCAAAATGCGGGGGGCGGGGGATACGCAGTATTTT
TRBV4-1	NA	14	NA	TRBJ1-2	CASSQVVVSYGYTF	TGCGCCAGCAGCCAAGTAGTGGTATCCTATGGCTACACCTTC
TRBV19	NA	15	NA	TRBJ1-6	CASSIGQGVNSPLHF	TGTGCCAGTAGTATCGGGCAGGGCGTTAATTCACCCCTCCACTTT
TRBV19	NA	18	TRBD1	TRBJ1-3	CASWRGNPGTASGNTIYF	TGTGCCAGTTGGAGGGGGAATCCCGGGACAGCTTCTGGAAACACCATATATTTT
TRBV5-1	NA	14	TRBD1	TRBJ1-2	CASSAGTANSGYTF	TGCGCCAGCAGCGCTGGGACAGCCAATAGTGGCTACACCTTC
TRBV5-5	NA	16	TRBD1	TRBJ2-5	CASSFPTGSYQETQYF	TGTGCCAGCAGCTTCCCGACAGGGTCGTACCAAGAGACCCAGTACTTC
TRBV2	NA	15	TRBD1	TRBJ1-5	CAIRLDRGSNQPQHF	TGTGCCATACGGTTGGACAGGGGCAGCAATCAGCCCCAGCATTTT
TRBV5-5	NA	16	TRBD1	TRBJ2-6	CASSLGQGAGANVLTF	TGTGCCAGCAGCTTGGGTCAGGGGGCTGGGGCCAACGTCCTGACTTTC
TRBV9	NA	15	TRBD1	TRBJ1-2	CASSPGGWGNYGYTF	TGTGCCAGCAGCCCAGGGGGCTGGGGTAACTATGGCTACACCTTC
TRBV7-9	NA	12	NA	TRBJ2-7	CASSLGSGEQYF	TGTGCCAGCAGCTTAGGGAGTGGCGAGCAGTACTTC
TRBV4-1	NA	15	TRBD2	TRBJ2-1	CASSGRVSSYNEQFF	TGCGCCAGCAGCGGGAGGGTTAGCTCCTACAATGAGCAGTTCTTC
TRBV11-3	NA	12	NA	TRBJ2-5	CASSPGLETQYF	TGTGCCAGCAGTCCGGGACTAGAGACCCAGTACTTC
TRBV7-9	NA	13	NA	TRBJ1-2	CASSHGSNYGYTF	TGTGCCAGCAGCCACGGGAGTAACTATGGCTACACCTTC
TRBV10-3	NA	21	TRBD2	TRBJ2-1	CAISDGFGTSGGKSSYNEQFF	TGTGCCATCAGTGATGGTTTCGGGACTAGCGGGGGGAAGAGCTCCTACAATGAGCAGTTCTTC
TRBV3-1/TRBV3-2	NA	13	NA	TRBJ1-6	CASSPGLGSPLHF	TGTGCCAGCAGCCCAGGATTGGGTTCACCCCTCCACTTT